This T cell receptor beta chain was sequenced for a study of metastatic and nonmetastatic thyroid tumors. As for the study in general: Repertoires of blood and of tissue (tumor or nodule) from malignant and benign thyroid patients were compared.

Findings of the study overall: Benign nodules were reported to have significantly lower TCR beta diversity than malignant thyroid tumors, in blood and tumor.

This clone occurred many times. No antigen is known for it. No patient had received any treatment before thyroid surgery. Germline lookup yields CDR1 MNHEY and CDR2 SVGEGT. The CDR3 runs 14 residues. The V gene end was trimmed by 4 bases and the J gene end by 7 bases; junction bases not matched to a gene: 6. Original processing methods: A classifier of distant metastasis in papillary thyroid cancer was built from CDR3 differences (across clinicopathological groups). With MiXCR, TCRdb reprocessed the PCR reads. Clone size and V and J calls follow TCRdb, not the original study. Among some 30,000 clones listed, approximately 11% were seen once.

This receptor was obtained from a female donor with papillary thyroid cancer or a benign thyroid nodule (not recorded which). Some clones in this sample may be carry-over from other donors' samples. This chain links TRBV6-2 or TRBV6-3 with TRBJ2-7, with 11 bases lining up with TRBD2. The sample was blood. The CDR3 loop is CASSLAGGPQEQYF. The CDR3, as DNA: TGTGCCAGCAGTTTAGCGGGAGGGCCGCAGGAGCAGTACTTC.